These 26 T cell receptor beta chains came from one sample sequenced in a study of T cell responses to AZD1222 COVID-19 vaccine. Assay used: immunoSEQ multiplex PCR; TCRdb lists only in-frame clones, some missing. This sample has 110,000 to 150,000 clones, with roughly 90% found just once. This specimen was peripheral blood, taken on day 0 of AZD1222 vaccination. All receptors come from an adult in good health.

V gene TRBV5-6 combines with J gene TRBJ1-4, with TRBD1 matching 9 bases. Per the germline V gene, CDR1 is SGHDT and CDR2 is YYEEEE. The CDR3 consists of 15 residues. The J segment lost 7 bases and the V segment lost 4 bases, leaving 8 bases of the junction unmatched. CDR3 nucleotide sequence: TGTGCCAGCAGCCTGGGGACAGGGTCGGGTGAAAAACTGTTTTTT. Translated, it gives CASSLGTGSGEKLFF.

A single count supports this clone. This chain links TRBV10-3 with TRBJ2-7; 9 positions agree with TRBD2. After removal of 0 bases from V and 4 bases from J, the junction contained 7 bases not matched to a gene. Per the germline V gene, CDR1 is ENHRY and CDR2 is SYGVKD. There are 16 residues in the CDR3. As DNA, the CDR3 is TGTGCCATCAGTGAGTCGAGGCGGGAGGGCACTTACGAGCAGTACTTC. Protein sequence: CAISESRREGTYEQYF.

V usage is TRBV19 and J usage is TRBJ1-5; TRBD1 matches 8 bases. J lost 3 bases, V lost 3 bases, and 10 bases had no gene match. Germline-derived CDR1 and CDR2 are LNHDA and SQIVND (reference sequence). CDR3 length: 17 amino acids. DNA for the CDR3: TGTGCCAGTAGTATGGGGGAGACAGGGGCGTTCAATCAGCCCCAGCATTTT. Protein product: CASSMGETGAFNQPQHF.

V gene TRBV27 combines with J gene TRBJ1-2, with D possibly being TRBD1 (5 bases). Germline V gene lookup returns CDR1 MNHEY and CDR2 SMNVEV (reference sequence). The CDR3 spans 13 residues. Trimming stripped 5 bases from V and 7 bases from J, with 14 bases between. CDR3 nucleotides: TGTGCCAGCAGTCCGGGGCAACCGGGTGGCTACACCTTC. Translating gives CASSPGQPGGYTF.

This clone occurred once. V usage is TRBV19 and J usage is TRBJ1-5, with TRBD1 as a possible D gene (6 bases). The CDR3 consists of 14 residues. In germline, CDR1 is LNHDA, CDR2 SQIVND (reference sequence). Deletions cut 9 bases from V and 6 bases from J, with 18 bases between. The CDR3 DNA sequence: TGTGCCAGCACCCCGCAATGGGGGCCTCAGCCCCAGCATTTT. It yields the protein CASTPQWGPQPQHF. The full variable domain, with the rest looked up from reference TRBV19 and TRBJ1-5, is DGGITQSPKYLFRKEGQNVTLSCEQNLNHDAMYWYRQDPGQGLRLIYYSQIVNDFQKGDIAEGYSVSREKKESFPLTVTSAQKNPTAFYLCASTPQWGPQPQHFGDGTRLSIL.

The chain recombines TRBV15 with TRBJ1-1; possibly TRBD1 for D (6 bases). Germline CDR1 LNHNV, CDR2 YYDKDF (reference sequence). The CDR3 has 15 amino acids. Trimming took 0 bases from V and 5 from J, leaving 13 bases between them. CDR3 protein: CATSRDWGDRTEAFF. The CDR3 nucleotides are TGTGCCACCAGCAGAGATTGGGGCGACAGGACTGAAGCTTTCTTT.

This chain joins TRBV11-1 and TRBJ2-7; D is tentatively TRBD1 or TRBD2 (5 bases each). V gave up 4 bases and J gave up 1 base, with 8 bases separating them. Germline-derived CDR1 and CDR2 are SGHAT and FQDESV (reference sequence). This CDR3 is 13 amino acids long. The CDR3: CASSSGSSYEQYF. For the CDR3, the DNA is TGTGCCAGCAGCTCAGGGAGTTCCTACGAGCAGTACTTC.

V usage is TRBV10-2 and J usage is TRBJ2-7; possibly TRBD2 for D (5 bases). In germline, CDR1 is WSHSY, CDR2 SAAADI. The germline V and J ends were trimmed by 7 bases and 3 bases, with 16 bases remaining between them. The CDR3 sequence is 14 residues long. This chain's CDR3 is CASNLKGVGYEQYF. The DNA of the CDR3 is TGCGCCAGCAACCTTAAGGGAGTAGGCTACGAGCAGTACTTC.

CDR3 nucleotide sequence: TGTGCCAGCAAGACCCGGACCGAGACCCAGTACTTC. Its protein is CASKTRTETQYF. The V call is TRBV7-3, the J call TRBJ2-5; D gene ambiguous. V lost 7 bases and J lost 5, with 11 bases in between. CDR1 is SGHTA and CDR2 is FQGTGA in the germline V gene. The CDR3 has 12 residues.

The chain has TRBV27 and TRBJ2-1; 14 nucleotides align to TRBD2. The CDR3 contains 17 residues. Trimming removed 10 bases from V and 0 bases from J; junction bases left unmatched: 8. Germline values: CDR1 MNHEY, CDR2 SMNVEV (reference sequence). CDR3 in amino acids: CANPQGTSGSSYNEQFF. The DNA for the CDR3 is TGTGCCAATCCACAGGGGACTAGCGGGAGCTCCTACAATGAGCAGTTCTTC.

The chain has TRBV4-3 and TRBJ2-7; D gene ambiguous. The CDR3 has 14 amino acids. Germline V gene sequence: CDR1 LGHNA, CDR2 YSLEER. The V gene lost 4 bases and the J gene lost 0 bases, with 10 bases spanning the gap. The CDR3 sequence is CASSRTLSSYEQYF. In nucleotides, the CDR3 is TGCGCCAGCAGCCGAACTCTTAGCTCCTACGAGCAGTACTTC.

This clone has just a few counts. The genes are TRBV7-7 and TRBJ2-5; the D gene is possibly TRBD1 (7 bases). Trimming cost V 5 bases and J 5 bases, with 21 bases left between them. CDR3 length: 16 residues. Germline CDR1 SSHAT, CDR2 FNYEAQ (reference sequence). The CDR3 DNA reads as TGTGCCAGCAGCCCAGGGGGACTCCCAGAGGTGGAGACCCAGTACTTC. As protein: CASSPGGLPEVETQYF.

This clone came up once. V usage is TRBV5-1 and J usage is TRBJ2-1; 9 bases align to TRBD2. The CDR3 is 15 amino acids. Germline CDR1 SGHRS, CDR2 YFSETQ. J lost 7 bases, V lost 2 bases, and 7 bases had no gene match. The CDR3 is CASSFLAGGANEQFF. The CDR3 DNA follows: TGCGCCAGCAGCTTCCTCGCGGGAGGGGCAAATGAGCAGTTCTTC.

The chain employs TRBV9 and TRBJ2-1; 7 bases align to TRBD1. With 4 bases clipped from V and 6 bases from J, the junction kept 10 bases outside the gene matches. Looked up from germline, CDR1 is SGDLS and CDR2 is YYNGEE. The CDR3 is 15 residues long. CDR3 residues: CASSPTGDGPNEQFF. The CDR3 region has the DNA TGTGCCAGCAGCCCCACAGGGGACGGGCCCAATGAGCAGTTCTTC. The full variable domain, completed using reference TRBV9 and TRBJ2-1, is DSGVTQTPKHLITATGQRVTLRCSPRSGDLSVYWYQQSLDQGLQFLIQYYNGEERAKGNILERFSAQQFPDLHSELNLSSLELGDSALYFCASSPTGDGPNEQFFGPGTRLTVL.

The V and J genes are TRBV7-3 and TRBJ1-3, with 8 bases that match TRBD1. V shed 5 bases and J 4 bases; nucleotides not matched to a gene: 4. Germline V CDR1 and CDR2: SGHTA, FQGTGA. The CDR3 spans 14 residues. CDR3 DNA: TGTGCCAGCAGCCTGACAGGGGCCGGAAACACCATATATTTT. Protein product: CASSLTGAGNTIYF.

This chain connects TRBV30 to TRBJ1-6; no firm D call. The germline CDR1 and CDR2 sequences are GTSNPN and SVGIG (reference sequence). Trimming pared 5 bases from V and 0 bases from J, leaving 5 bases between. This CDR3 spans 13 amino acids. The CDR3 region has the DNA TGTGCCTGGGGGCCCTCCTATAATTCACCCCTCCACTTT. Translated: CAWGPSYNSPLHF. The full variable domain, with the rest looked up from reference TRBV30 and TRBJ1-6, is SQTIHQWPATLVQPVGSPLSLECTVEGTSNPNLYWYRQAAGRGLQLLFYSVGIGQISSEVPQNLSASRPQDRQFILSSKKLLLSDSGFYLCAWGPSYNSPLHFGNGTRLTVT.

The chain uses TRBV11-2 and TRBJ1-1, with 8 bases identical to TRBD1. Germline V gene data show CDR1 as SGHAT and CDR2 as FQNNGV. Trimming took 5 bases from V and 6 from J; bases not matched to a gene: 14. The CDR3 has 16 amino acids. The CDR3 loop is CASSLQFQGAKAEAFF. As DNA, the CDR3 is TGTGCCAGCAGCCTACAATTTCAGGGGGCGAAGGCTGAAGCTTTCTTT.

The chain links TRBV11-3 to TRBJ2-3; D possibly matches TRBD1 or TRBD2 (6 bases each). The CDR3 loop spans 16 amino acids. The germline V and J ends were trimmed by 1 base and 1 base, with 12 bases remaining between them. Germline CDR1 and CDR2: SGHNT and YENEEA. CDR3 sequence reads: CASSLGSRGGTDTQYF. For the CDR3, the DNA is TGTGCCAGCAGCTTAGGATCTAGGGGGGGCACAGATACGCAGTATTTT.

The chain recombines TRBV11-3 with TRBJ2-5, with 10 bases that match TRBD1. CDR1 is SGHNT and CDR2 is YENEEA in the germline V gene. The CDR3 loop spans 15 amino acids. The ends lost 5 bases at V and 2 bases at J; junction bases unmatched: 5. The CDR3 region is CASSKPGQGQETQYF. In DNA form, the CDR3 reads TGTGCCAGCAGCAAACCGGGACAGGGGCAAGAGACCCAGTACTTC.

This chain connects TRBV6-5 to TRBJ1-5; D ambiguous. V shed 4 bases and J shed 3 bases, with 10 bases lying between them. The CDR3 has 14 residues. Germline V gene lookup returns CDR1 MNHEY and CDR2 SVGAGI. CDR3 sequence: CASSFSETNQPQHF. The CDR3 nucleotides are TGTGCCAGCAGTTTTTCTGAAACCAATCAGCCCCAGCATTTT.

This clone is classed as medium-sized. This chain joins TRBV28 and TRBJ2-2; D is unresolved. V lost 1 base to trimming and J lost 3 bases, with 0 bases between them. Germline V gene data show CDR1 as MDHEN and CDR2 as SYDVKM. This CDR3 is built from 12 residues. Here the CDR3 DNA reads TGTGCCAGCAGTTTATACACCGGGGAGCTGTTTTTT. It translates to CASSLYTGELFF.

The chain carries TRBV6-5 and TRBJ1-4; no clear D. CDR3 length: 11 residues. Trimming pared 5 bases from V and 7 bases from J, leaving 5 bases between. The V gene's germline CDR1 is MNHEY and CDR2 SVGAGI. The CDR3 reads CASSPGEKLFF. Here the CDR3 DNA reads TGTGCCAGCAGTCCCGGTGAAAAACTGTTTTTT.

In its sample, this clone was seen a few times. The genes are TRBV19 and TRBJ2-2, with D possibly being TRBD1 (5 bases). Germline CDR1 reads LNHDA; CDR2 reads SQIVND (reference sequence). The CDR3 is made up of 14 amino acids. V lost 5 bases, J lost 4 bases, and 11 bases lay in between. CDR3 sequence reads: CASSLGVGTGELFF. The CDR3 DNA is TGTGCCAGTAGTCTAGGGGTGGGCACCGGGGAGCTGTTTTTT.

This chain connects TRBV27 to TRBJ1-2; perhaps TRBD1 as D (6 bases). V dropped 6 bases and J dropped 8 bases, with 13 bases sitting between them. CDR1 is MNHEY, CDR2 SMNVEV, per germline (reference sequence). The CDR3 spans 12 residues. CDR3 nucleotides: TGTGCCAGCAGCATCGGGGGCTTGGGCTACACCTTC. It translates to CASSIGGLGYTF.

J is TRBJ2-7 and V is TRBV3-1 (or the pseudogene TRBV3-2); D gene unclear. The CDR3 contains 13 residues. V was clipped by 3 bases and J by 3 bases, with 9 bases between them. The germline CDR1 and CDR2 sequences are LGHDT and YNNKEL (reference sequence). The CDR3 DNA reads TGTGCCAGCAGCCACCGTGGGGTCTACGAGCAGTACTTC. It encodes CASSHRGVYEQYF.

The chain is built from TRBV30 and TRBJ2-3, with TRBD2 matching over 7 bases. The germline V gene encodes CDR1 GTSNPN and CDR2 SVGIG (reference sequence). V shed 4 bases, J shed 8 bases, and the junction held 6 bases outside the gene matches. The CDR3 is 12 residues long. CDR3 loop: CAWKMGGSTQYF. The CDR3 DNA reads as TGTGCCTGGAAAATGGGGGGGTCTACGCAGTATTTT.